This section outlines one T cell receptor beta chain sequence together with its context. The target antigen is unknown. Germline CDR1 MDHEN, CDR2 SYDVKM. The V and J ends lost 2 bases and 4 bases respectively, with 11 bases between them. The CDR3 is made up of 15 amino acids. Sequencing used cDNA as its template, made by extracting RNA and reverse transcribing it. Libraries were prepared by immunoSEQ multiplex PCR; TCRdb keeps only in-frame clonotypes and omits some of them. Of more than 150,000 clones listed, roughly three fifths are singletons. Treatment: oral pan-JAK inhibitor, 5-10 mg twice daily. These data come from a study of CD8+ T cells in alopecia areata. Study-level points and caveats: Unlike in mice, where it was clearer, TCR sharing across patients was less clear, possibly HLA-related.

The source material was CD4+ T cells sorted from blood, sampled at week 4, from a patient treated with tofacitinib. This receptor was identified in a human donor with alopecia areata. The chain is built from TRBV28 and TRBJ2-2; D is perhaps TRBD1 (5 bases). The CDR3 DNA reads as TGTGCCAGCAGTTTAGTACAGGCCCTCACCGGGGAGCTGTTTTTT. The encoded protein is CASSLVQALTGELFF.